This entry lists 15 T cell receptor beta chains sequenced from one sample in a study of T cell responses to AZD1222 COVID-19 vaccine. The protocol was immunoSEQ multiplex PCR, while the TCRdb copy is restricted to in-frame clones and leaves out a portion. Among 120,000 to 150,000 clones listed, 90% were seen once. The sequences come from peripheral blood, collected on day 0 of AZD1222 vaccination. These receptors came from an adult in good health.

The chain links TRBV19 to TRBJ2-1, with TRBD1 matching 9 bases. The CDR3 is 15 residues long. Per the germline V gene, CDR1 is LNHDA and CDR2 is SQIVND (reference sequence). With 7 bases clipped from V and 3 bases from J, the junction kept 7 bases outside the gene matches. CDR3 coding DNA: TGTGCCAGTACCCTGACGGGACAGGGCTACAATGAGCAGTTCTTC. This encodes CASTLTGQGYNEQFF.

This clone was picked up one time. The chain combines TRBV6-2 or TRBV6-3 with TRBJ1-2, with D possibly being TRBD1 (6 bases). V lost 0 bases and J lost 2, with 19 bases in between. CDR1 is MNHEY and CDR2 is SVGEGT in the germline V gene. This CDR3 has 18 amino acids. CDR3 protein: CASSYSGGPRGINYGYTF. CDR3 sequence (DNA): TGTGCCAGCAGTTACTCCGGAGGGCCCAGGGGAATAAACTATGGCTACACCTTC.

V gene TRBV5-1 combines with J gene TRBJ2-2; D unresolved. CDR1 is SGHRS and CDR2 is YFSETQ in the germline V gene. The CDR3 has 16 amino acids. Trimming left V 2 bases short and J 4 bases short, with 15 bases between. This CDR3 reads CASSFSLLTGTGELFF. The CDR3 DNA sequence: TGCGCCAGCAGCTTCTCTCTCCTCACCGGCACCGGGGAGCTGTTTTTT.

This clone was seen once. This chain connects TRBV12-3 or TRBV12-4 to TRBJ1-4; D is unclear. The V gene lost 6 bases and the J gene lost 7 bases, with 12 bases spanning the gap. The CDR3 totals 13 residues. The CDR3 DNA sequence: TGTGCCAGCAGCTTGCCCGCTGCTGAAAAACTGTTTTTT. This translates into CASSLPAAEKLFF.

The genes are TRBV27 and TRBJ2-1, with D maybe TRBD1 (5 bases). The CDR3 loop spans 14 amino acids. Looked up from germline, CDR1 is MNHEY and CDR2 is SMNVEV (reference sequence). The V end was cut by 8 bases, the J end by 0 bases, with 11 bases between. The CDR3 region has the DNA TGTGCCAGCTGGGGCCCGAGCTCCTACAATGAGCAGTTCTTC. This codes for CASWGPSSYNEQFF.

The chain employs TRBV5-1 and TRBJ1-2; 9 positions match TRBD1. CDR1 and CDR2 from the germline V gene are SGHRS and YFSETQ. After removal of 4 bases from V and 8 bases from J, the junction contained 9 bases not matched to a gene. The CDR3 is 14 residues long. This CDR3 reads CASSREGQGLGYTF. The CDR3 DNA follows: TGCGCCAGCAGCCGGGAGGGACAGGGATTGGGCTACACCTTC.

This chain uses TRBV7-3 with TRBJ2-1; 8 positions agree with TRBD1. Germline V gives CDR1 SGHTA, CDR2 FQGTGA. The CDR3 is 15 amino acids. Trimming at V came to 3 bases and at J to 8 bases, leaving 9 bases not matched to a gene. The CDR3 nucleotides read TGTGCCAGCAGCTTTCAGGGGGCTGGGAGAGATGAGCAGTTCTTC. Translated, it gives CASSFQGAGRDEQFF.

V and J are TRBV27 and TRBJ2-2; D may be TRBD2 (5 bases). This CDR3 spans 13 amino acids. The V gene's germline CDR1 is MNHEY and CDR2 SMNVEV (reference sequence). With 6 bases removed from V and 6 bases from J, the gap between germline ends came to 11 bases. CDR3 in amino acids: CASSLGGAGELFF. The CDR3 DNA sequence: TGTGCCAGCAGCTTAGGAGGCGCCGGGGAGCTGTTTTTT.

The CDR3 nucleotides are TGTGCCAGCAGTCAGCGGGGGGGCCCTGGGGAGCTGTTTTTT. Its translation: CASSQRGGPGELFF. The chain recombines TRBV6-5 with TRBJ2-2, with 10 bases that match TRBD2. The V gene's germline CDR1 is MNHEY and CDR2 SVGAGI. The CDR3 has 14 amino acids. V lost 5 bases and J lost 8; bases outside the gene matches: 5.

The chain joins TRBV11-2 to TRBJ2-3, with D tentatively TRBD1 (5 bases). The CDR3 spans 11 residues. V lost 8 bases to trimming and J lost 4 bases, with 7 bases between them. CDR1 is SGHAT and CDR2 is FQNNGV in the germline V gene. CDR3 coding DNA: TGTGCCAGCCTAGGGGCAGATACGCAGTATTTT. Residues: CASLGADTQYF.

The chain recombines TRBV24-1 with TRBJ1-2; TRBD1 matches at 8 bases. Losses at the gene ends were 4 bases for V and 6 bases for J; bases not matched to a gene: 3. Germline CDR1 is KGHDR and CDR2 is SFDVKD. This CDR3 has 13 residues. For the CDR3, the DNA is TGTGCCACCAGTGACAGGGGGCGCGATGGCTACACCTTC. Amino acid sequence: CATSDRGRDGYTF.

The gene calls are TRBV27 and TRBJ1-3; D not resolved. Trimming removed 6 bases at V and 3 bases at J, with 9 bases between. CDR3 length equals 13 residues. Germline V lookup: CDR1 MNHEY, CDR2 SMNVEV (reference sequence). This CDR3 reads CASSPGNGNTIYF. Written as DNA, the CDR3 is TGTGCCAGCAGCCCCGGAAATGGAAACACCATATATTTT.

This chain joins TRBV19 and TRBJ1-5; TRBD1 matches 10 bases. Germline lookup yields CDR1 LNHDA and CDR2 SQIVND (reference sequence). With 9 bases clipped from V and 2 bases from J, the junction kept 7 bases outside the gene matches. The CDR3 is 15 amino acids. This CDR3 is CASPTGGRCNQPQHF. In DNA, the CDR3 is TGTGCCAGCCCGACAGGGGGCAGATGCAATCAGCCCCAGCATTTT.

The genes are TRBV21-1 and TRBJ2-3; the table gives TRBD2 as D, unverified against the DNA. TRBV21-1 counts as a pseudogene. This CDR3 has 19 amino acids. CDR3 protein: CASSKVERGGNTSTDTQYF. The CDR3 DNA sequence: TGTGCCAGCAGCAAAGTCGAGCGGGGGGGAAACACCAGCACAGATACGCAGTATTTT.

This chain uses TRBV18 with TRBJ2-7; D is ambiguous. The CDR3 totals 13 residues. Germline CDR1 and CDR2: KGHSH and LQKENI. The V end lost 4 bases, the J end lost 6 bases, and 13 bases lay between the germline ends. The CDR3 region has the DNA TGTGCCAGCTCACAGGAAGAAGGGCTCGAGCAGTACTTC. This sequence encodes CASSQEEGLEQYF.